Following are 6 T cell receptor beta chains from one sample sequenced in a study of blood T cell repertoires in COVID-19 (TCRdb year 2020). Library preparation employed the immunoSEQ multiplex PCR assay. TCRdb took this table from immuneACCESS and kept in-frame rearrangements with V and J called. Such tables lack part of the clones; where checked against another copy, unresolved V genes explain under half of the gap, and the rest is unexplained. This sample is represented by tens of thousands of clones; around nine tenths of them were singletons. Around 19% of the sample is taken by the ten largest. The sample consisted of peripheral blood. These TCRs come from a woman aged 80 or older with acute or convalescent COVID-19.

This clone appeared a single time. This chain links TRBV11-1 with TRBJ1-5; D remains unclear. The ends were cut back, 1 base at V and 4 bases at J, with 8 bases in the middle. This CDR3 contains 14 residues. CDR1 and CDR2 from the germline V gene are SGHAT and FQDESV (reference sequence). CDR3 DNA sequence: TGTGCCAGCAGCTTAGTAGGCGGGAATCAGCCCCAGCATTTT. The encoded protein is CASSLVGGNQPQHF. The variable domain in full, with the rest retrieved from reference TRBV11-1 and TRBJ1-5, is EAEVAQSPRYKITEKSQAVAFWCDPISGHATLYWYRQILGQGPELLVQFQDESVVDDSQLPKDRFSAERLKGVDSTLKIQPAELGDSAMYLCASSLVGGNQPQHFGDGTRLSIL.

The chain is built from TRBV13 and TRBJ2-7; weak D call: TRBD2 (5 bases). Trimming removed 2 bases at V and 6 bases at J, with 14 bases between. CDR1 PRHDT and CDR2 FYEKMQ come from the germline V gene (reference sequence). The CDR3 is 14 residues long. This CDR3 is CASSLNPPAGEQYF. The CDR3 DNA sequence: TGTGCCAGCAGCTTAAACCCCCCCGCGGGCGAGCAGTACTTC.

The CDR3 is CASNPGQAVFRNTEAFF. The CDR3 coding sequence is TGTGCCAGCAACCCTGGACAGGCAGTGTTTAGGAACACTGAAGCTTTCTTT. The genes are TRBV7-2 and TRBJ1-1; 7 nucleotides align to TRBD1. The CDR3 covers 17 residues. Germline V CDR1 and CDR2: SGHTA, FQGNSA. V shed 7 bases, J shed 1 base, and the junction held 15 bases outside the gene matches.

The chain combines TRBV5-6 with TRBJ2-1, with 9 bases aligning to TRBD1. The CDR3 covers 15 residues. Trimming cost V 4 bases and J 5 bases; bases outside gene matches: 7. Per the germline V gene, CDR1 is SGHDT and CDR2 is YYEEEE. The chain's CDR3 is CASSQGQGWDNEQFF. The CDR3 DNA sequence: TGTGCCAGCAGCCAAGGACAGGGGTGGGACAATGAGCAGTTCTTC.

This chain joins TRBV19 and TRBJ2-7; 7 positions match TRBD1. V lost 4 bases and J lost 6; bases outside the gene matches: 3. CDR3 length equals 12 residues. Germline V CDR1 and CDR2: LNHDA, SQIVND (reference sequence). The CDR3 DNA is TGTGCCAGTAGTAATTGGGACAGCGAGCAGTACTTC. Amino acids: CASSNWDSEQYF.

This clone was found once. This rearrangement joins TRBV7-2 to TRBJ2-7, with a weak D call TRBD1 (6 bases). This CDR3 has 15 residues. V lost 5 bases and J lost 3, with 17 bases in between. CDR1 and CDR2 (germline): SGHTA, FQGNSA. CDR3 region: CASSTQTVGGYEQYF. As DNA, the CDR3 is TGTGCCAGCAGCACCCAGACAGTAGGGGGCTACGAGCAGTACTTC. Based on the CDR3 plus reference TRBV7-2 and TRBJ2-7, the full variable domain is GAGVSQSPSNKVTEKGKDVELRCDPISGHTALYWYRQSLGQGLEFLIYFQGNSAPDKSGLPSDRFSAERTGGSVSTLTIQRTQQEDSAVYLCASSTQTVGGYEQYFGPGTRLTVT.